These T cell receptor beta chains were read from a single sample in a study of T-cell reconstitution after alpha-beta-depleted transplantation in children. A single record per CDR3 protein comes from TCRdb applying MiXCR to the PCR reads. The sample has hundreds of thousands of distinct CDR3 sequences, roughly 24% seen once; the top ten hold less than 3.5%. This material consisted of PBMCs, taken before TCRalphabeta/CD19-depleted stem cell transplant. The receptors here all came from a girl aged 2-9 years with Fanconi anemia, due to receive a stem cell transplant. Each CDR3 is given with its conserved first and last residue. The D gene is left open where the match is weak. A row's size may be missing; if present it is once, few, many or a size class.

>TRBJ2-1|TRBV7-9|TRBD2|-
TGTGCCAGCAGCTCAACTAGCGGAGCCCGATACAATGAGCAGTTCTTC
CASSSTSGARYNEQFF
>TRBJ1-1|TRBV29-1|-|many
TGCAGCGTCGGGAACACTGAAGCTTTCTTT
CSVGNTEAFF
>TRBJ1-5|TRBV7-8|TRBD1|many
TGTGCCAGCAGCTCAGGGGGCAGTCAGCCCCAGCATTTT
CASSSGGSQPQHF
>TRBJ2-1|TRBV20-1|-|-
TGCAGTGCTAGAGATAAGAACTACAATGAGCAGTTCTTC
CSARDKNYNEQFF
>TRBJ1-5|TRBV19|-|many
TGTGCCAGTAGTATCAAGGTGGGAGGCAATCAGCCCCAGCATTTT
CASSIKVGGNQPQHF
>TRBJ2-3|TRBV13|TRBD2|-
TGTGCCAGCAGCTTAAGTCCGGGGGGTACAGATACGCAGTATTTT
CASSLSPGGTDTQYF
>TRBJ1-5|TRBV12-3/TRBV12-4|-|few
TGTGCCAGCAGTAAGCCCAACAGGGTAGGTCAGCCCCAGCATTTT
CASSKPNRVGQPQHF
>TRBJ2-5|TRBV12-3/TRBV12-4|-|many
TGTGCCAGCAGTTTGGGGGGTTTCGAGACCCAGTACTTC
CASSLGGFETQYF
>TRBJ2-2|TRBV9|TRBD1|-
TGTGCCAGCAGCGTAGCCGTGACAGGGAGGAACACCGGGGAGCTGTTTTTT
CASSVAVTGRNTGELFF
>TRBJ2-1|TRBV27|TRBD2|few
TGTGCCAGCAGTTTATCTCTAGCGGGGGGCCTGCCAGGGGGGCAGTTCTTC
CASSLSLAGGLPGGQFF
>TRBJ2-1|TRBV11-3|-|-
TGTGCCAGCAGCACGGGACAAACCTACAATGAGCAGTTCTTC
CASSTGQTYNEQFF
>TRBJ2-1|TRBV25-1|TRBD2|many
TGTGCCAGCAGTGGACTAGCGGGGGGAAATGAGCAGTTCTTC
CASSGLAGGNEQFF
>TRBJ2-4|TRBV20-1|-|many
TGCAGTGCTAGAGATCGCAGGGTGTCCAACAACATTCAGTACTTC
CSARDRRVSNNIQYF
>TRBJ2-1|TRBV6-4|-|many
TGTGCCAGCAGTTTAGAGGGGGGTCACTACAATGAGCAGTTCTTC
CASSLEGGHYNEQFF
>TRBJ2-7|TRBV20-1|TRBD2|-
TGCAGTGCTAGAGAGGCTAGCGGGAGCTCCTACGAGCAGTACTTC
CSAREASGSSYEQYF
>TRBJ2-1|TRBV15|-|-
TGTGCCACCAGCAGATTTTACAATGAGCAGTTCTTC
CATSRFYNEQFF
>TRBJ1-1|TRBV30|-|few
TGTGCCTGGAGTGTTACCCGGGGCCATGTTGAAGCTTTCTTT
CAWSVTRGHVEAFF
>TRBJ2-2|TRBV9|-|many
TGTGCCAGCAGCGTCTCCGGGGAGCTGTTTTTT
CASSVSGELFF
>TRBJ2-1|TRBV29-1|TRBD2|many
TGCAGCGTGGGACTAGCGGGAGGGCTTAATGAGCAGTTCTTC
CSVGLAGGLNEQFF
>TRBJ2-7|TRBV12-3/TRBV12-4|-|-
TGTGCCAGCAGTTTAATGGCGGAATCAGACGAGCAGTACTTC
CASSLMAESDEQYF
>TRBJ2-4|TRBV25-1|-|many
TGTGCCAGCACCCCCGACAGGATGGCCAAAAACATTCAGTACTTC
CASTPDRMAKNIQYF
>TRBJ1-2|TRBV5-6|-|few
TGTGCCAGCAGCTCGACGCTAGGGGAGGCCTATGGCTACACCTTC
CASSSTLGEAYGYTF
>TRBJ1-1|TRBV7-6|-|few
TGTGCCAGCAGCTTAATTCAGGGGCTCAACACTGAAGCTTTCTTT
CASSLIQGLNTEAFF
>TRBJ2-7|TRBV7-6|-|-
TGTGCCAGCAGCTTAACCCCGGCAGAGTACTACGAGCAGTACTTC
CASSLTPAEYYEQYF
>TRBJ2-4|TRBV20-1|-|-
TGCAGTGCTAGAGATCAGCGCCTAGCCAAAAACATTCAGTACTTC
CSARDQRLAKNIQYF
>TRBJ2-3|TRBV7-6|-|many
TGTGCCAGCAGCTCCCCTATGTGGGATACGCAGTATTTT
CASSSPMWDTQYF
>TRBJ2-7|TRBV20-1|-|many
TGCAGCCTCAGAGGACTATCCATAAACTACGAGCAGTACTTC
CSLRGLSINYEQYF
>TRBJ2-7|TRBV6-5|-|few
TGTGCCAGCAGTTACTCGACGGTAGTCACCTACGAGCAGTACTTC
CASSYSTVVTYEQYF
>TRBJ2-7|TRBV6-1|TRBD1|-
TGTGCCAGCAGTGAAGGACAGGGGGGCTACGAGCAGAACTTC
CASSEGQGGYEQNF
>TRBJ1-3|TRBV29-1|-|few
TGCAGCCTATCGACGGGAAACACCATATATTTT
CSLSTGNTIYF
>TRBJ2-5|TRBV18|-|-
TGTGCCAGCTCACCGTCGAGGAACCAAGAGACCCAGTACTTC
CASSPSRNQETQYF
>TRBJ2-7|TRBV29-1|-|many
TGCAGCGTTAAGACAGATCCAGCCTGGGAGCAGTACTTC
CSVKTDPAWEQYF
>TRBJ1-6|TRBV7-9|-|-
TGTGCCAGCAGCTTAGAAACTCCGGGCCACGGACCACCCCTCCACTTT
CASSLETPGHGPPLHF
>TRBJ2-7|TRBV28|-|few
TGTGCCAGCAATTCGGTCAACGAGCAGTACTTC
CASNSVNEQYF
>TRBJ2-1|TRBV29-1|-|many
TGCAGCGTTGGTGTGGGGTACAATGAGCAGTTCTTC
CSVGVGYNEQFF
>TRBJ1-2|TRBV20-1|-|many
TGCAGTGTAACACGGGGCCGACTATATGGCTACACCTTC
CSVTRGRLYGYTF
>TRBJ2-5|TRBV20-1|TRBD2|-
TGCAGTGCCAGCCCGGGACTAGCATCGGGCCCTAAAGAGACCCAGTACTTC
CSASPGLASGPKETQYF
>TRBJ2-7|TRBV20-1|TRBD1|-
TGCAGTGCTAGGGGGCCAGGGGGCGCCTACGAGCAGTACTTC
CSARGPGGAYEQYF
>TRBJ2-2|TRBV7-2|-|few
TGTGCCAGCAGCCCGACCACCCTAGGGACCGGGGAGCTGTTTTTT
CASSPTTLGTGELFF
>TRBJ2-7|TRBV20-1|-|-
TGCAGTGCTAGCCAGAATTCCTACGAGCAGTACTTC
CSASQNSYEQYF